This record covers a single T cell receptor (beta chain). Germline loops: CDR1 LGHNA, CDR2 YSLEER. This CDR3 has 14 amino acids. The J segment lost 7 bases and the V segment lost 6 bases, leaving 3 bases of the junction unmatched. The data are from a study of T cell responses to AZD1222 COVID-19 vaccine. Data came from immunoSEQ multiplex PCR; TCRdb stores just in-frame clones and leaves some out. The sample carries about 170,000 clones, roughly 92% recorded once. The sample in question was peripheral blood, obtained on day 0 of AZD1222 vaccination. This clonotype originated in an adult in good health. The V and J genes are TRBV4-3 and TRBJ1-6; 10 positions agree with TRBD1. The CDR3 DNA is TGCGCCAGCAGTCGGGACAGGGGAAATTCACCCCTCCACTTT. Protein product: CASSRDRGNSPLHF.